These 4 T cell receptor beta chains came from one sample sequenced in a study of blood T cell repertoires in COVID-19. TCRdb's copy holds only in-frame clones and misses some; the assay was immunoSEQ multiplex PCR. The data contain 200,000 to 250,000 clones, under 90% of them singletons. Material for sequencing was peripheral blood. These receptors came from an elderly woman with active or convalescent COVID-19.

The chain has TRBV7-2 and TRBJ2-1; 14 bases map to TRBD2. The germline gives CDR1 SGHTA, CDR2 FQGNSA. The CDR3 has 18 residues. V lost 1 base to trimming and J lost 5 bases; unmatched junction nucleotides: 7. For the CDR3, the DNA is TGTGCCAGCAGCTTAGAAGGGACTAGCGGGAGACATAACAATGAGCAGTTCTTC. This gives the protein CASSLEGTSGRHNNEQFF.

The chain recombines TRBV4-1 with TRBJ1-2; TRBD1 matches at 12 bases. The trim removed 2 bases at V and 7 bases at J, leaving 8 bases unmatched. The V gene's germline CDR1 is MGHRA and CDR2 YSYEKL. The CDR3 covers 16 residues. The CDR3 loop reads CASSQNPGQGAGGYTF. The DNA for the CDR3 is TGCGCCAGCAGCCAAAACCCGGGACAGGGGGCAGGTGGCTACACCTTC.

The chain links TRBV11-3 to TRBJ1-2, with 8 nucleotides matching TRBD1. CDR3 length: 16 residues. Germline CDR1 and CDR2: SGHNT and YENEEA. V lost 5 bases to trimming and J lost 4 bases; unmatched junction nucleotides: 12. Here the CDR3 reads CASSHIQGGYGYGYTF. The CDR3 coding sequence is TGTGCCAGCAGCCATATACAGGGGGGATACGGCTATGGCTACACCTTC. Using reference TRBV11-3 and TRBJ1-2 for the parts outside the CDR3, the full variable domain is EAGVVQSPRYKIIEKKQPVAFWCNPISGHNTLYWYLQNLGQGPELLIRYENEEAVDDSQLPKDRFSAERLKGVDSTLKIQPAELGDSAVYLCASSHIQGGYGYGYTFGSGTRLTVV.

V gene TRBV5-1 combines with J gene TRBJ1-2, with a weak D call TRBD1 (5 bases). V was cut by 4 bases and J by 7 bases, with 11 bases left in between. Germline V gene data show CDR1 as SGHRS and CDR2 as YFSETQ. The CDR3 is 12 amino acids. The CDR3 DNA is TGCGCCAGCAGCACTGGGGACTCTGGCTACACCTTC. This sequence encodes CASSTGDSGYTF.